The next 9 T cell receptor beta chains were all read from a single sample in a study of blood T cell repertoires in COVID-19. Sequenced by immunoSEQ multiplex PCR; TCRdb stores in-frame clones only, minus some. The data hold some 110,000 clones, with 87% observed a single time. What was sequenced was peripheral blood. All receptors come from a man in his fifties with acute or convalescent COVID-19.

The rearrangement uses TRBV2 and TRBJ2-1; 8 bases are shared with TRBD2. The CDR3 covers 16 residues. V was clipped by 8 bases and J by 6 bases; unmatched bases: 15. Per germline, CDR1 SNHLY and CDR2 FYNNEI. CDR3 residues: CASLPLGAGVGNEQFF. CDR3 in DNA: TGTGCCAGCTTGCCCTTGGGAGCGGGAGTGGGCAATGAGCAGTTCTTC.

This rearrangement joins TRBV10-3 to TRBJ1-2, with D possibly TRBD1 on 6 matching bases. Trimming cost V 4 bases and J 2 bases, with 11 bases left between them. Germline V lookup: CDR1 ENHRY, CDR2 SYGVKD. The CDR3 runs 14 residues. The chain's CDR3 is CAISGRDNNYGYTF. As DNA, the CDR3 is TGTGCCATCAGTGGCCGGGACAACAACTATGGCTACACCTTC.

This rearrangement joins TRBV6-4 to TRBJ1-5; D remains ambiguous. The CDR3 has 16 residues. The germline V and J ends were trimmed by 7 bases and 0 bases, with 16 bases remaining between them. Per the germline V gene, CDR1 is MRHNA and CDR2 is SNTAGT. The CDR3 protein is CASIYSRNHSNQPQHF. The DNA for the CDR3 is TGTGCCAGCATCTACTCCAGGAACCATAGCAATCAGCCCCAGCATTTT.

The chain links TRBV7-9 to TRBJ2-5, with D hard to call. Germline V gives CDR1 SEHNR, CDR2 FQNEAQ (reference sequence). The V gene lost 5 bases and the J gene lost 2 bases, with 12 bases spanning the gap. The CDR3 runs 14 residues. Here the CDR3 reads CASSPSGYQETQYF. CDR3 sequence (DNA): TGTGCCAGCAGCCCATCCGGGTATCAAGAGACCCAGTACTTC.

Concerning this clone: The same CDR3 arises from other DNA sequences in this sample as well. The V gene is TRBV5-1, the J gene TRBJ2-1; D remains ambiguous. From germline, CDR1 is SGHRS and CDR2 YFSETQ. The V gene lost 1 base and the J gene lost 5 bases, with 4 bases spanning the gap. The CDR3 contains 12 residues. CDR3 nucleotides: TGCGCCAGCAGCTTGAGAGACAATGAGCAGTTCTTC. Translation gives CASSLRDNEQFF.

This clone ranks as medium-sized (0.01 to 0.1%). The chain employs TRBV11-2 and TRBJ2-5, with TRBD2 matching over 12 bases. This CDR3 contains 15 residues. The germline gives CDR1 SGHAT, CDR2 FQNNGV. Losses at the gene ends were 4 bases for V and 5 bases for J; bases not matched to a gene: 5. In DNA form, the CDR3 reads TGTGCCAGCAGCTCTAGCGGGAGGGCCATCGAGACCCAGTACTTC. Translating it yields CASSSSGRAIETQYF.

This rearrangement joins TRBV24-1 to TRBJ1-2, with D possibly TRBD1 on 5 matching bases. This CDR3 comprises 13 residues. Germline CDR1 KGHDR, CDR2 SFDVKD. Trimming took off 9 bases at V and 2 bases at J, with 12 bases between the two ends. CDR3 DNA sequence: TGTGCCACCTCGCCGGGGGGGAACTATGGCTACACCTTC. This gives the protein CATSPGGNYGYTF.

The chain recombines TRBV7-9 with TRBJ1-6; TRBD1 is a possible D gene (5 bases). The CDR3 totals 15 residues. Germline V gene lookup returns CDR1 SEHNR and CDR2 FQNEAQ (reference sequence). The V and J ends lost 4 bases and 7 bases respectively, with 14 bases between them. The CDR3, as DNA: TGTGCCAGCAGCTCAACCGGGACTGAGAATTCACCCCTCCACTTT. It yields the protein CASSSTGTENSPLHF.

This clone has a count of ten or more. The chain has TRBV7-2 and TRBJ2-1, with D perhaps TRBD1 (5 bases). With 4 bases removed from V and 7 bases from J, the gap between germline ends came to 17 bases. This CDR3 has 15 residues. CDR1 SGHTA and CDR2 FQGNSA come from the germline V gene. For the CDR3, the DNA is TGTGCCAGCAGCTACAACGACAGCCCTCATAATGAGCAGTTCTTC. This sequence encodes CASSYNDSPHNEQFF.